What follows are 21 T cell receptor beta chains derived from one specimen sequenced in a study of molecular identifiers for immune sequencing clone quantification. TCRdb redid the calling of the PCR reads with MiXCR, one entry per CDR3 protein. The sample consists of hundreds of thousands of distinct CDR3 sequences, roughly 21% of them appearing once. What was sequenced was naive CD8+ T cells from blood, with Jurkat cell RNA spiked in. Subset here: FACS-sorted CD8+CD4-CCR7+CD45RA+ naive T cells. The source is a human donor in good health. Some libraries in this study had Jurkat cell RNA spiked in.

This clonotype was seen ten or more times. This chain uses TRBV29-1 with TRBJ2-5; 12 bases align to TRBD2. The CDR3 extends over 16 amino acids. Germline V CDR1 and CDR2: SQVTM, ANQGSEA. With 8 bases clipped from V and 4 bases from J, the junction kept 14 bases outside the gene matches. The CDR3 spells CSTMGPSGRAAETQYF. CDR3 nucleotides: TGCAGCACAATGGGGCCTAGCGGGAGGGCCGCAGAGACCCAGTACTTC. The whole variable domain, remainder taken from reference TRBV29-1 and TRBJ2-5, is SAVISQKPSRDICQRGTSLTIQCQVDSQVTMMFWYRQQPGQSLTLIATANQGSEATYESGFVIDKFPISRPNLTFSTLTVSNMSPEDSSIYLCSTMGPSGRAAETQYFGPGTRLLVL.

This clonotype was seen repeatedly, ten times or more. The V call is TRBV7-2, the J call TRBJ2-7; 9 bases are shared with TRBD2. The CDR3 extends over 16 amino acids. V shed 5 bases, J shed 0 bases, and the junction held 8 bases outside the gene matches. Germline CDR1 is SGHTA and CDR2 is FQGNSA. CDR3 sequence reads: CASSPGAGGPSYEQYF. For the CDR3, the DNA is TGTGCCAGCAGCCCCGGTGCGGGAGGGCCCTCCTACGAGCAGTACTTC.

At least ten counts were recorded for this clonotype. CDR3: CASSSVGNNGELFF. The DNA for the CDR3 is TGTGCCAGCAGTTCCGTCGGGAATAACGGGGAGCTGTTTTTT. This chain links TRBV13 with TRBJ2-2; D possibly corresponds to TRBD2 (5 bases). In germline, CDR1 is PRHDT, CDR2 FYEKMQ (reference sequence). Trimming stripped 6 bases from V and 7 bases from J, with 15 bases between. This CDR3 region has 14 residues.

The chain combines TRBV6-2 or TRBV6-3 with TRBJ2-3; TRBD2 matches at 9 bases. CDR3 length: 17 residues. The ends lost 0 bases at V and 4 bases at J; junction bases unmatched: 8. Germline CDR1 and CDR2: MNHEY and SVGEGT. The CDR3 loop reads CASSYSRIAGVSDTQYF. Here the CDR3 DNA reads TGTGCCAGCAGTTACTCGAGGATAGCGGGAGTCTCAGATACGCAGTATTTT.

This clonotype was found many times. V and J are TRBV4-3 and TRBJ2-1; D remains unclear. The CDR3 contains 15 residues. CDR1 is LGHNA, CDR2 YSLEER, per germline. Trimming left V 0 bases short and J 0 bases short, with 6 bases between. CDR3 sequence: CASSQDVSSYNEQFF. DNA of the CDR3: TGCGCCAGCAGCCAAGATGTTAGCTCCTACAATGAGCAGTTCTTC.

This clonotype has only a few counts. V gene TRBV6-2 or TRBV6-3 combines with J gene TRBJ2-1, with 7 bases matching TRBD1. CDR3 size: 15 residues. CDR1 is MNHEY, CDR2 SVGEGT, per germline. Trimming removed 6 bases from V and 7 bases from J; junction bases left unmatched: 12. Here the CDR3 DNA reads TGTGCCAGCAGCCGGGGTCGACAGGGAGAGAATGAGCAGTTCTTC. Protein: CASSRGRQGENEQFF.

Ten or more counts support this clonotype. V usage is TRBV9 and J usage is TRBJ2-7; 8 bases are shared with TRBD2. Germline-derived CDR1 and CDR2 are SGDLS and YYNGEE. The CDR3 covers 15 residues. V lost 0 bases and J lost 2; bases outside the gene matches: 4. The CDR3 sequence: CASSVGREATYEQYF. The CDR3 region has the DNA TGTGCCAGCAGCGTAGGGCGGGAGGCCACCTACGAGCAGTACTTC.

At least ten counts were recorded for this clonotype. The chain is built from TRBV4-1 and TRBJ2-2, with unresolved D. Germline V gene lookup returns CDR1 MGHRA and CDR2 YSYEKL. The CDR3 runs 15 residues. V lost 0 bases to trimming and J lost 7 bases, with 12 bases between them. CDR3 nucleotide sequence: TGCGCCAGCAGCCAAGATGCCCGAGGTGTCGGGGAGCTGTTTTTT. This sequence encodes CASSQDARGVGELFF.

The sample holds many counts of this clonotype. The chain has TRBV3-1 and TRBJ2-7; no reliable D call. Germline V gene sequence: CDR1 LGHDT, CDR2 YNNKEL (reference sequence). This CDR3 has 14 amino acids. With 1 base removed from V and 3 bases from J, the gap between germline ends came to 10 bases. CDR3 coding DNA: TGTGCCAGCAGCCAAGGGTCCGGTGACTACGAGCAGTACTTC. Its translation is CASSQGSGDYEQYF.

The chain recombines TRBV4-1 with TRBJ2-1; tentatively, D is TRBD1 (5 bases). From germline, CDR1 is MGHRA and CDR2 YSYEKL. This CDR3 contains 16 residues. Trimming stripped 0 bases from V and 9 bases from J, with 18 bases between. The CDR3 loop reads CASSQDSGYLRSEQFF. The CDR3 DNA follows: TGCGCCAGCAGCCAAGATTCAGGGTACCTTAGAAGTGAGCAGTTCTTC.

This clonotype was observed at least ten times. This chain joins TRBV5-8 and TRBJ2-6, with 9 bases identical to TRBD1. CDR1 and CDR2 from the germline V gene are SGHTS and YDEGEE. The length of the CDR3 is 18 residues. The V segment lost 8 bases and the J segment 0 bases; nucleotides outside the gene matches: 12. CDR3 loop: CARTLLGQGSSGANVLTF. In DNA, the CDR3 is TGTGCCAGGACCCTATTGGGACAGGGAAGCTCTGGGGCCAACGTCCTGACTTTC. Combining the CDR3 with reference TRBV5-8 and TRBJ2-6 gives the whole variable domain EAGVTQSPTHLIKTRGQQATLRCSPISGHTSVYWYQQALGLGLQFLLWYDEGEERNRGNFPPRFSGRQFPNYSSELNVNALELEDSALYLCARTLLGQGSSGANVLTFGAGSRLTVL.

This clonotype showed up many times. The chain is built from TRBV19 and TRBJ2-4; D perhaps matches TRBD1 (6 bases). CDR3 length: 16 amino acids. V was pared by 4 bases and J by 8 bases, with 21 bases between. Germline assignment: CDR1 LNHDA and CDR2 SQIVND (reference sequence). The chain's CDR3 is CASSTGTRAFHDIQYF. CDR3 DNA sequence: TGTGCCAGTAGTACCGGGACAAGGGCGTTTCATGACATTCAGTACTTC.

Ten or more counts support this clonotype. The chain uses TRBV9 and TRBJ2-7; perhaps TRBD1 as D (5 bases). The CDR3 has 14 amino acids. V was clipped by 0 bases and J by 2 bases, with 9 bases between them. From germline, CDR1 is SGDLS and CDR2 YYNGEE. CDR3 coding DNA: TGTGCCAGCAGCGTAGGGGCAGGGACCTACGAGCAGTACTTC. Its translation is CASSVGAGTYEQYF.

In its sample, this clonotype was seen a few times. The chain joins TRBV29-1 to TRBJ1-3; no definite D call. CDR1 SQVTM and CDR2 ANQGSEA come from the germline V gene. The length of the CDR3 is 15 residues. V dropped 7 bases and J dropped 0 bases, with 16 bases sitting between them. CDR3 region: CSGGGSDSSGNTIYF. The CDR3 coding sequence is TGCAGCGGGGGTGGAAGTGATAGCTCTGGAAACACCATATATTTT.

The gene calls are TRBV4-1 and TRBJ2-7, with D maybe TRBD2 (7 bases). The germline CDR1 and CDR2 sequences are MGHRA and YSYEKL. CDR3 length: 15 amino acids. Trimming took 4 bases from V and 2 from J, leaving 15 bases between them. CDR3 sequence reads: CASSPGGGAAYEQYF. In nucleotides, the CDR3 is TGCGCCAGCAGCCCCGGAGGGGGGGCCGCCTACGAGCAGTACTTC.

There are many counts of this clonotype. The chain carries TRBV6-2 or TRBV6-3 and TRBJ2-1, with 9 nucleotides matching TRBD1. V was clipped by 6 bases and J by 5 bases; unmatched bases: 17. Germline V lookup: CDR1 MNHEY, CDR2 SVGEGT. The CDR3 extends over 18 amino acids. CDR3 DNA: TGTGCCAGCAGCCAGTACGCCCGGACAGGGGCCCTGAACAATGAGCAGTTCTTC. Its protein is CASSQYARTGALNNEQFF.

This clonotype appeared many times. The V gene is TRBV6-2 or TRBV6-3, the J gene TRBJ1-4; the D gene is possibly TRBD1 (6 bases). V lost 3 bases, J lost 8 bases, and 13 bases lay in between. The CDR3 has 14 residues. Germline V CDR1 and CDR2: MNHEY, SVGEGT. Here the CDR3 reads CASSYWGAREKLFF. The CDR3 coding sequence is TGTGCCAGCAGTTATTGGGGGGCTCGAGAAAAACTGTTTTTT.

This clonotype came up a few times. The conserved phenylalanine or tryptophan normally closing the CDR3 is absent here, so this likely arose from a read error. J is TRBJ2-7 and V is TRBV27; the D call may be TRBD1 or TRBD2 (5 bases each). Between the trimmed V and J ends, which lost 0 bases and 2 bases, there was a span of 8 bases. CDR1 and CDR2 from the germline V gene are MNHEY and SMNVEV (reference sequence). The CDR3 totals 14 residues. CDR3 in amino acids: CASSLSGPTYEQYS. The CDR3 DNA sequence: TGTGCCAGCAGTTTATCGGGACCTACCTACGAGCAGTACTCC.

With regard to this clonotype: A much larger clone lies a single base off, so this may be a read error. The CDR3 DNA sequence: TGTGCCAGCAGCTTGGCCGGGTCAGGGTACGGGCAGTACTTC. Its protein product is CASSLAGSGYGQYF. The V and J genes are TRBV5-5 and TRBJ2-7; the D gene is possibly TRBD1 (5 bases). Germline CDR1 reads SGHKS; CDR2 reads YYEKEE (reference sequence). CDR3 length equals 14 residues.

This clonotype was seen many times. V usage is TRBV6-5 and J usage is TRBJ1-5; no firm D call. Germline loops: CDR1 MNHEY, CDR2 SVGAGI. CDR3 length: 14 residues. Trimming left V 0 bases short and J 4 bases short, with 7 bases between. CDR3 DNA sequence: TGTGCCAGCAGTTACTCTTACGGTAATCAGCCCCAGCATTTT. Residues: CASSYSYGNQPQHF.

This clonotype was detected a few times. The junction departs from germline at one end; a sequencing error may be responsible. The chain employs TRBV11-2 and TRBJ2-2, with TRBD1 as a possible D gene (6 bases). The CDR3 is made up of 15 amino acids. Germline V gene data show CDR1 as SGHAT and CDR2 as FQNNGV. The CDR3 sequence is CASSSGTWNAGELFF. The CDR3 bases are TGTGCCAGCAGCTCCGGGACATGGAACGCCGGGGAGCTGTTTTTT.